These T cell receptor beta chains were read from a single sample in a study of T cells in Graves' hyperthyroidism and ophthalmopathy. TCRdb independently ran MiXCR on the multiplex PCR reads; one entry per CDR3 protein. The data hold roughly 700,000 distinct CDR3 sequences, with 11% to 15% observed a single time. Sequencing was carried out using blood. The receptors come from a woman younger than 30 with Graves' hyperthyroidism. Both conserved end residues are part of each CDR3. The D gene is left open where the match is weak. Size is stated for part of the rows, as once, few or many counts, or as a class when the clone is expanded.

j_call: TRBJ1-2
clone_size: many
d_call: -
v_call: TRBV12-3/TRBV12-4
cdr3_aa: CASSPSDAWNGYTF
cdr3_nt: TGTGCCAGCAGCCCCTCTGACGCATGGAATGGCTACACCTTC

j_call: TRBJ2-1
clone_size: many
d_call: TRBD1
v_call: TRBV7-9
cdr3_aa: CASSFYRGKGPTGNEQFF
cdr3_nt: TGTGCCAGCAGCTTTTACAGGGGAAAAGGCCCCACGGGCAATGAGCAGTTCTTC

j_call: TRBJ2-7
clone_size: many
d_call: -
v_call: TRBV15
cdr3_aa: CATSPRTRWGEQYF
cdr3_nt: TGTGCCACCAGCCCCCGGACACGGTGGGGGGAGCAGTACTTC

j_call: TRBJ1-2
clone_size: many
d_call: TRBD1
v_call: TRBV28
cdr3_aa: CASSRQTRNRGRVDGYTF
cdr3_nt: TGTGCCAGCAGCCGCCAAACCCGAAACAGGGGGCGCGTCGATGGCTACACCTTC

j_call: TRBJ2-3
clone_size: few
d_call: TRBD2
v_call: TRBV18
cdr3_aa: CASSKTSGDTQYF
cdr3_nt: TGTGCCAGCAGCAAAACTAGCGGTGATACGCAGTATTTT

j_call: TRBJ1-1
clone_size: -
d_call: -
v_call: TRBV7-9
cdr3_aa: CASSGDVQPFF
cdr3_nt: TGTGCCAGCAGCGGGGATGTTCAGCCTTTCTTT

j_call: TRBJ1-6
clone_size: few
d_call: -
v_call: TRBV7-2
cdr3_aa: CASSRAGAMGSPLHF
cdr3_nt: TGTGCCAGCAGCCGGGCGGGGGCCATGGGATCACCCCTCCACTTT

j_call: TRBJ2-7
clone_size: many
d_call: -
v_call: TRBV28
cdr3_aa: CASSRTQLFSYEQYF
cdr3_nt: TGTGCCAGCAGCCGGACACAACTATTCTCCTACGAGCAGTACTTC

j_call: TRBJ2-1
clone_size: many
d_call: TRBD2
v_call: TRBV20-1
cdr3_aa: CSASGLTSGDNEQFF
cdr3_nt: TGCAGTGCTAGTGGACTCACTAGCGGAGACAATGAGCAGTTCTTC

j_call: TRBJ2-1
clone_size: -
d_call: -
v_call: TRBV24-1
cdr3_aa: CATSDGRPYNEQFF
cdr3_nt: TGTGCCACCAGTGACGGGAGACCCTACAATGAGCAGTTCTTC

j_call: TRBJ2-3
clone_size: many
d_call: -
v_call: TRBV7-8
cdr3_aa: CASSSYSDTQYF
cdr3_nt: TGTGCCAGCAGCTCGTACTCAGATACGCAGTATTTT

j_call: TRBJ2-7
clone_size: many
d_call: TRBD2
v_call: TRBV20-1
cdr3_aa: CSAEAGGVQEQYF
cdr3_nt: TGCAGTGCGGAAGCGGGAGGGGTTCAAGAGCAGTACTTC

j_call: TRBJ2-5
clone_size: -
d_call: TRBD2
v_call: TRBV5-6
cdr3_aa: CASSLLAGWEETQYF
cdr3_nt: TGTGCCAGCAGCTTGCTAGCGGGCTGGGAAGAGACCCAGTACTTC

j_call: TRBJ2-1
clone_size: -
d_call: TRBD1
v_call: TRBV20-1
cdr3_aa: CSARDRTGRRYNEQFF
cdr3_nt: TGCAGTGCTAGAGATAGGACAGGTAGAAGATACAATGAGCAGTTCTTC

j_call: TRBJ2-2
clone_size: many
d_call: TRBD2
v_call: TRBV20-1
cdr3_aa: CSARRLAGNTGELFF
cdr3_nt: TGCAGTGCTAGAAGGCTAGCGGGAAACACCGGGGAGCTGTTTTTT

j_call: TRBJ1-2
clone_size: many
d_call: -
v_call: TRBV7-8
cdr3_aa: CASSPMAASNYGYTF
cdr3_nt: TGTGCCAGCAGCCCGATGGCAGCAAGTAACTATGGCTACACCTTC